One sample yielded the 30 T cell receptor beta chains listed below, sequenced in a study of T cells in Graves' hyperthyroidism and ophthalmopathy. Researchers took RNA transcripts and amplified the TCR beta CDR3 regions from them. First-round RT-PCR targeting the TCR CDR3 was performed with the HTBI primer set. MiXCR was run by TCRdb on the multiplex PCR reads, yielding one entry per CDR3 protein. The sample has about 520,000 distinct CDR3 sequences, about 24% seen once. Material: blood. Every receptor here comes from a woman aged 30 to 39 with Graves' ophthalmopathy.

The table lists this clonotype with many counts. V and J are TRBV28 and TRBJ2-7; D is unresolved. Germline values: CDR1 MDHEN, CDR2 SYDVKM. This CDR3 contains 11 residues. V was clipped by 1 base and J by 6 bases, with 4 bases between them. The CDR3 DNA follows: TGTGCCAGCAGTTTATCTCTCGAGCAGTACTTC. It specifies CASSLSLEQYF.

The chain is built from TRBV6-1 and TRBJ1-1, with no clear D. This CDR3 region has 15 residues. V lost 5 bases and J lost 0, with 13 bases in between. Germline CDR1 is MNHNS and CDR2 is SASEGT. The CDR3 nucleotides read TGTGCCAGCAGTCCCAGGTCCCAAATGAACACTGAAGCTTTCTTT. This translates into CASSPRSQMNTEAFF.

This chain joins TRBV10-3 and TRBJ1-2, with TRBD1 matching over 8 bases. Germline CDR1 and CDR2: ENHRY and SYGVKD. The CDR3 is made up of 13 amino acids. V trimming: 7 bases; J trimming: 3 bases; junction bases outside the gene matches: 4. The CDR3 loop reads CAITQGAYYGYTF. The CDR3 DNA follows: TGTGCCATCACTCAGGGGGCTTACTATGGCTACACCTTC.

This clonotype was detected only a few times. The rearrangement uses TRBV20-1 and TRBJ2-2; 12 nucleotides match TRBD2. This CDR3 is 14 amino acids long. V gave up 6 bases and J gave up 4 bases; unmatched junction bases: 3. The V gene's germline CDR1 is DFQATT and CDR2 SNEGSKA (reference sequence). The CDR3, as DNA: TGCAGTGCCGAGACTAGCGGGGGCACCGGGGAGCTGTTTTTT. Protein sequence: CSAETSGGTGELFF.

This clonotype was seen more than once but under ten times. The CDR3 DNA follows: TGCGCCAGCAGCTTGTCAGGGGCAAGCAATCAGCCCCAGCATTTT. Amino acid sequence: CASSLSGASNQPQHF. The chain couples TRBV5-1 to TRBJ1-5; D might be TRBD1 (6 bases). V shed 1 base and J shed 1 base, with 9 bases lying between them. Germline values: CDR1 SGHRS, CDR2 YFSETQ. The CDR3 consists of 15 residues.

At least ten counts were recorded for this clonotype. The chain recombines TRBV27 with TRBJ1-1, with 8 bases aligning to TRBD1. In germline, CDR1 is MNHEY, CDR2 SMNVEV (reference sequence). V lost 5 bases and J lost 1; bases outside the gene matches: 18. The CDR3 spans 19 residues. The CDR3 sequence: CASSLYSGQGDWGNTEAFF. CDR3 nucleotide sequence: TGTGCCAGCAGTCTCTATTCCGGACAGGGCGATTGGGGGAACACTGAAGCTTTCTTT.

The chain uses TRBV11-2 and TRBJ2-5, with a tentative D call TRBD1 (6 bases). The germline CDR1 and CDR2 sequences are SGHAT and FQNNGV. Trimming removed 8 bases from V and 4 bases from J, with 11 bases in between. This CDR3 has 12 amino acids. CDR3: CASQGGRETQYF. The CDR3 DNA reads TGTGCCAGCCAAGGGGGACGAGAGACCCAGTACTTC. The full variable domain, rest sourced from reference TRBV11-2 and TRBJ2-5, is EAGVAQSPRYKIIEKRQSVAFWCNPISGHATLYWYQQILGQGPKLLIQFQNNGVVDDSQLPKDRFSAERLKGVDSTLKIQPAKLEDSAVYLCASQGGRETQYFGPGTRLLVL.

Many counts were recorded for this clonotype. The genes are TRBV10-3 and TRBJ2-7; unclear D gene. Germline CDR1 ENHRY, CDR2 SYGVKD. The CDR3 is 12 amino acids. V was shortened by 2 bases and J by 7 bases, with 9 bases between the two germline ends. CDR3 nucleotide sequence: TGTGCCATCAGTGAGCTACTGGGGGAGCAGTACTTC. Translating gives CAISELLGEQYF.

This clonotype was observed many times. V gene TRBV27 combines with J gene TRBJ2-7, with 7 bases matching TRBD1. The length of the CDR3 is 14 residues. CDR1 and CDR2 from the germline V gene are MNHEY and SMNVEV (reference sequence). After removal of 4 bases from V and 3 bases from J, the junction contained 6 bases not matched to a gene. CDR3 coding DNA: TGTGCCAGCAGTTACCTCGACAGGGTCTACGAGCAGTACTTC. Its protein is CASSYLDRVYEQYF.

The sample holds a few counts of this clonotype. CDR3 nucleotide sequence: TGCAGTGCGACGTCCGGGGCAGCCTACGAGCAGTACTTC. Translating gives CSATSGAAYEQYF. The rearrangement links TRBV20-1 to TRBJ2-7, with D possibly being TRBD1 or TRBD2 (5 bases each). Deletions cut 6 bases from V and 2 bases from J, with 14 bases between. The CDR3 consists of 13 residues. The V gene's germline CDR1 is DFQATT and CDR2 SNEGSKA (reference sequence).

In nucleotides, the CDR3 is TGCAGTGCTACCGGGACAGCCAACACCGGGGAGCTGTTTTTT. Translation: CSATGTANTGELFF. The chain uses TRBV20-1 and TRBJ2-2, with 7 bases that match TRBD1. The CDR3 has 14 amino acids. Germline V gene lookup returns CDR1 DFQATT and CDR2 SNEGSKA (reference sequence). Germline trimming cut 4 bases from V and 2 bases from J; bases unmatched to any gene: 4.

This clonotype showed up many times. The chain combines TRBV15 with TRBJ1-5, with 8 bases identical to TRBD1. Germline assignment: CDR1 LNHNV and CDR2 YYDKDF (reference sequence). Trimming took 0 bases from V and 7 from J; bases not matched to a gene: 2. The CDR3 has 14 amino acids. The CDR3 bases are TGTGCCACCAGCAGAGACAGGGGGCCGCAGCCCCAGCATTTT. This encodes CATSRDRGPQPQHF.

The table lists this clonotype with many counts. The J gene is TRBJ2-5, the V gene TRBV7-9; D is unresolved. The CDR3 consists of 13 residues. V shed 3 bases and J shed 5 bases, with 10 bases lying between them. The germline CDR1 and CDR2 sequences are SEHNR and FQNEAQ (reference sequence). CDR3 DNA: TGTGCCAGCAGCTTCGCTATGGTTGAGACCCAGTACTTC. Translated, it gives CASSFAMVETQYF.

This clonotype was seen only once. The gene calls are TRBV6-2 or TRBV6-3 and TRBJ2-7; tentative D call: TRBD2 (5 bases). Germline lookup yields CDR1 MNHEY and CDR2 SVGEGT. The CDR3 extends over 13 amino acids. Trimming removed 5 bases from V and 3 bases from J, with 11 bases in between. CDR3 DNA: TGTGCCAGCAGTCGGACTCCTTACTACGAGCAGTACTTC. As protein: CASSRTPYYEQYF.

This clonotype was counted ten times or more. The chain recombines TRBV7-2 with TRBJ2-5; D not certain. The germline V gene encodes CDR1 SGHTA and CDR2 FQGNSA. CDR3 length: 15 amino acids. The V gene lost 1 base and the J gene lost 0 bases, with 9 bases spanning the gap. The CDR3 spells CASSLGITYQETQYF. CDR3 sequence (DNA): TGTGCCAGCAGCTTAGGGATAACGTACCAAGAGACCCAGTACTTC. The whole variable domain, remainder taken from reference TRBV7-2 and TRBJ2-5, is GAGVSQSPSNKVTEKGKDVELRCDPISGHTALYWYRQSLGQGLEFLIYFQGNSAPDKSGLPSDRFSAERTGGSVSTLTIQRTQQEDSAVYLCASSLGITYQETQYFGPGTRLLVL.

The genes are TRBV2 and TRBJ2-7; 9 bases fit TRBD1. The length of the CDR3 is 15 residues. Per germline, CDR1 SNHLY and CDR2 FYNNEI. The V and J ends lost 4 bases and 3 bases, in that order; junction bases with no gene match: 7. Here the CDR3 reads CASSGRTGEGYEQYF. CDR3 nucleotide sequence: TGTGCCAGCAGTGGACGGACAGGGGAAGGCTACGAGCAGTACTTC.

The chain couples TRBV3-1 to TRBJ2-2; 7 nucleotides align to TRBD1. This CDR3 region has 15 residues. With V trimmed by 2 bases and J by 4 bases, 4 bases remained unmatched. Per germline, CDR1 LGHDT and CDR2 YNNKEL (reference sequence). The CDR3 nucleotides read TGTGCCAGCAGCCAACTGACAGGGAGCACCGGGGAGCTGTTTTTT. Its translation is CASSQLTGSTGELFF.

The table lists this clonotype with many counts. V usage is TRBV2 and J usage is TRBJ2-7, with D uncertain. The CDR3 length is 14 residues. CDR1 and CDR2 from the germline V gene are SNHLY and FYNNEI. Trimming cost V 4 bases and J 0 bases, with 10 bases left between them. The CDR3 nucleotides read TGTGCCAGCAGTGCTGGCAGCCTCTCCTACGAGCAGTACTTC. Its translation: CASSAGSLSYEQYF.

This clonotype was recorded at least ten times. This chain connects TRBV6-5 to TRBJ1-1; D not certain. Trimming shortened V by 0 bases and J by 6 bases, and 8 bases separated the two germline ends. This CDR3 contains 13 residues. Germline loops: CDR1 MNHEY, CDR2 SVGAGI. The CDR3 DNA reads TGTGCCAGCAGTTACTCGAGTCTTTCTGAAGCTTTCTTT. This translates into CASSYSSLSEAFF.

V and J are TRBV28 and TRBJ2-7; a possible D gene is TRBD2 (5 bases). The CDR3 totals 16 residues. Germline V lookup: CDR1 MDHEN, CDR2 SYDVKM. V was cut by 5 bases and J by 0 bases, with 17 bases left in between. The CDR3 spells CASSRISARHSYEQYF. The DNA for the CDR3 is TGTGCCAGCAGTCGGATTAGCGCGAGACACTCCTACGAGCAGTACTTC.

V usage is TRBV12-3 or TRBV12-4 and J usage is TRBJ2-5; 7 bases are shared with TRBD2. V was clipped by 6 bases and J by 4 bases; unmatched bases: 20. This CDR3 comprises 18 residues. This chain's CDR3 is CASSPVVGPGGFPETQYF. The CDR3 region has the DNA TGTGCCAGCAGCCCTGTCGTCGGCCCGGGGGGATTCCCAGAGACCCAGTACTTC.

The chain has TRBV27 and TRBJ1-5; D not resolved. Trimming pared 8 bases from V and 5 bases from J, leaving 4 bases between. The CDR3 sequence is 10 residues long. Germline CDR1 reads MNHEY; CDR2 reads SMNVEV (reference sequence). In DNA, the CDR3 is TGTGCCAGCGGCTATCAGCCCCAGCATTTT. Its protein is CASGYQPQHF.

The rearrangement joins TRBV7-3 to TRBJ1-1; D not certain. CDR1 is SGHTA, CDR2 FQGTGA, per germline. The CDR3 is 14 amino acids. Trimming removed 1 base at V and 4 bases at J, with 10 bases between. The CDR3 sequence: CASSLSGVSTEAFF. CDR3 coding DNA: TGTGCCAGCAGCTTAAGTGGGGTTAGCACTGAAGCTTTCTTT.

This clonotype was observed at least ten times. The gene calls are TRBV4-1 and TRBJ2-7, with D uncertain. The CDR3 spans 14 residues. V was cut by 1 base and J by 5 bases, with 12 bases left in between. The germline V gene has CDR1 MGHRA and CDR2 YSYEKL. The chain's CDR3 is CASSQVRLVDEQYF. The CDR3 nucleotides are TGCGCCAGCAGCCAAGTCAGGCTCGTTGACGAGCAGTACTTC.

This clonotype was seen many times. V usage is TRBV2 and J usage is TRBJ2-1; the D is unclear. The germline CDR1 and CDR2 sequences are SNHLY and FYNNEI. Trimming pared 5 bases from V and 8 bases from J, leaving 4 bases between. The CDR3 sequence is 10 residues long. CDR3 nucleotide sequence: TGTGCCAGCAGTCGGTATGAGCAGTTCTTC. Its translation is CASSRYEQFF.

This chain uses TRBV30 with TRBJ1-5; D not resolved. Germline-derived CDR1 and CDR2 are GTSNPN and SVGIG (reference sequence). CDR3 size: 12 residues. V lost 3 bases to trimming and J lost 4 bases, with 7 bases between them. In nucleotides, the CDR3 is TGTGCCTGGAGCGGGAGTAATCAGCCCCAGCATTTT. This codes for CAWSGSNQPQHF. The full variable domain, rest sourced from reference TRBV30 and TRBJ1-5, is SQTIHQWPATLVQPVGSPLSLECTVEGTSNPNLYWYRQAAGRGLQLLFYSVGIGQISSEVPQNLSASRPQDRQFILSSKKLLLSDSGFYLCAWSGSNQPQHFGDGTRLSIL.

The chain recombines TRBV5-1 with TRBJ1-1; D gene unclear. Germline V gives CDR1 SGHRS, CDR2 YFSETQ. CDR3 size: 13 residues. V dropped 5 bases and J dropped 11 bases, with 19 bases sitting between them. The CDR3 reads CASRTDGLLEAFF. The CDR3 nucleotides read TGCGCCAGCAGAACGGACGGGTTATTGGAGGCTTTCTTT.

CDR3: CASRLQGRTNTEAFF. The CDR3, as DNA: TGTGCCAGCAGACTCCAGGGACGGACGAACACTGAAGCTTTCTTT. V usage is TRBV6-1 and J usage is TRBJ1-1; TRBD1 is a possible D gene (5 bases). This CDR3 has 15 amino acids. Germline V gene lookup returns CDR1 MNHNS and CDR2 SASEGT. Trimming shortened V by 6 bases and J by 1 base, and 15 bases separated the two germline ends.

This chain connects TRBV28 to TRBJ1-6, with 9 bases lining up with TRBD1. V lost 6 bases, J lost 9 bases, and 6 bases stayed unmatched. In germline, CDR1 is MDHEN, CDR2 SYDVKM. The CDR3 contains 14 residues. CDR3: CASRTDRGSSPLHF. CDR3 nucleotide sequence: TGTGCCAGCAGGACGGACAGGGGAAGTTCACCCCTCCACTTT.

In the case of this clonotype: A read error may be the cause here, since a much bigger clone is one base away. This rearrangement joins TRBV5-6 to TRBJ2-7, with a weak D call TRBD1 (6 bases). The CDR3 length is 14 residues. Germline assignment: CDR1 SGHDT and CDR2 YYEEEE. The CDR3 coding sequence is TGTGCCATCAGCTGGGGCAGGGGCTTCTACGAGCAGTACTTC. It codes for CAISWGRGFYEQYF.